This paragraph covers one T cell receptor (beta chain) sequence. Its antigen remains unidentified. This record comes from a study of OX40 agonist ivuxolimab in advanced cancers. Study as a whole: Patient treatment consisted of intravenous ivuxolimab administration every 2 weeks at 0.01 to 10 mg/kg. Study conclusions and caveats: Relative to CD4+ cells, CD8+ T cells on average had more expanded clones. Which antigen the expanded peripheral T cells recognized is unknown.

TCRdb's copy holds only in-frame clones and misses some; the assay was immunoSEQ multiplex PCR. The sample shows around 58,000 clones, around 86% of them seen only once. Germline V CDR1 and CDR2: MNHNY, SVGAGI (reference sequence). The CDR3 contains 16 residues. The V gene lost 6 bases and the J gene lost 0 bases, with 17 bases spanning the gap. At baseline, cycle 4 day 1, and cycle 7 day 1, blood was sampled. This sequence was found in an adult with an advanced solid tumor such as melanoma, head and neck, liver or kidney cancer. The chain joins TRBV6-6 to TRBJ1-2, with D tentatively TRBD1 (6 bases). This sample comprised CD4+ or CD8+ T cells sorted from blood, obtained in a trial of the OX40 agonist ivuxolimab. Here the CDR3 DNA reads TGTGCCAGCAGACAACCCGGGGAGGGGGCTAACTATGGCTACACCTTC. It encodes CASRQPGEGANYGYTF.